This T cell receptor beta chain was documented in a study of early T cells in non-severe SARS-CoV-2 infection. Study-wide context: Chains were unpaired, as sequencing was done on bulk RNA from unsorted whole blood. Study results and caveats: The study's VDJdb matching favored anti-spike CD8 responses and missed private and CD4 specificities.

The CDR3 has 12 amino acids. Germline V CDR1 and CDR2: SEHNR, FQNEAQ (reference sequence). With 5 bases removed from V and 3 bases from J, the gap between germline ends came to 7 bases. This clonotype was counted ten times or more. Its antigen is not identified. Unique molecular identifiers were added to individual cDNA molecules. TCRdb used MiXCR to reprocess the 5' RACE reads, holding one entry per CDR3 protein. The sample includes 35,000 to 45,000 distinct CDR3 sequences, roughly an eighth seen only once; the top ten take about a sixth. The chain joins TRBV7-9 to TRBJ1-1; unclear D gene. The TCR comes from an adult who was a healthcare worker with PCR-confirmed SARS-CoV-2 infection or an uninfected control (not recorded which). The sample consisted of whole blood. The DNA of the CDR3 is TGTGCCAGCAGCCCCCTCTACACTGAAGCTTTCTTT. Translation: CASSPLYTEAFF.